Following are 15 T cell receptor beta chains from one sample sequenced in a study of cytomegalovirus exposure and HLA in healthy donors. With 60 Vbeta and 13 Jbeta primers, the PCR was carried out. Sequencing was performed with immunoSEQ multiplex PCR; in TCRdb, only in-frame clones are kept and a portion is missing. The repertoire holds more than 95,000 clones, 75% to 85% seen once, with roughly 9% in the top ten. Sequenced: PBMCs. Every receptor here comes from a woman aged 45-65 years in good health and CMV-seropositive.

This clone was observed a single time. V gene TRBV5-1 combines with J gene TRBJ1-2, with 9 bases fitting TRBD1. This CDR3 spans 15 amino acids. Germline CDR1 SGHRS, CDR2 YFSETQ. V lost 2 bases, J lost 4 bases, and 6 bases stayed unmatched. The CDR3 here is CASSFSPGQGYGYTF. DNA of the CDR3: TGCGCCAGCAGCTTCTCACCGGGACAGGGCTATGGCTACACCTTC.

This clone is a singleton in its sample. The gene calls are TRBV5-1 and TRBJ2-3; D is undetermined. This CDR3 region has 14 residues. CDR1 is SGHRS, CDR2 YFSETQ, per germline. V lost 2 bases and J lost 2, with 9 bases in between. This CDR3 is CASSFQEPTDTQYF. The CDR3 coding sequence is TGCGCCAGCAGCTTTCAAGAGCCCACAGATACGCAGTATTTT.

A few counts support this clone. The CDR3 DNA is TGTGCCAGCAGTTCCCACACCACTAGCGGAAACAATGAGCAGTTCTTC. It encodes CASSSHTTSGNNEQFF. This rearrangement joins TRBV27 to TRBJ2-1, with 8 bases matching TRBD2. J was trimmed by 5 bases and V by 4 bases; bases with no gene match: 10. Germline assignment: CDR1 MNHEY and CDR2 SMNVEV (reference sequence). CDR3 size: 16 residues.

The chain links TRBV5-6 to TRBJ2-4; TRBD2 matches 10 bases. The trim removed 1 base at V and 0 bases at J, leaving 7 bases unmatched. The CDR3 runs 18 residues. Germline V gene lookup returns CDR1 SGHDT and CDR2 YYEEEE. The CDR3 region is CASSLFASGSEAKNIQYF. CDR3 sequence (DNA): TGTGCCAGCAGCTTGTTTGCTAGCGGGAGTGAAGCCAAAAACATTCAGTACTTC.

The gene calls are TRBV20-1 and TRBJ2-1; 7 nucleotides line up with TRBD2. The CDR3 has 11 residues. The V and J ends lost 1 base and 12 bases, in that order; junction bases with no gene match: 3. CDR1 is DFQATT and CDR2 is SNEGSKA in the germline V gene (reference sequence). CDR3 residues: CSARAGEGQFF. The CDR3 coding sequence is TGCAGTGCTAGAGCGGGGGAGGGGCAGTTCTTC.

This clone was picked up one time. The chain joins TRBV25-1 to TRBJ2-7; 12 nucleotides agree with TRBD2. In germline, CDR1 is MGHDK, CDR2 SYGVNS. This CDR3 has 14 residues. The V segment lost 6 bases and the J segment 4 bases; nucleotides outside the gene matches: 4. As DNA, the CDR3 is TGTGCCAGCAGCCAGACTAGCGGGAGTTACGAGCAGTACTTC. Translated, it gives CASSQTSGSYEQYF.

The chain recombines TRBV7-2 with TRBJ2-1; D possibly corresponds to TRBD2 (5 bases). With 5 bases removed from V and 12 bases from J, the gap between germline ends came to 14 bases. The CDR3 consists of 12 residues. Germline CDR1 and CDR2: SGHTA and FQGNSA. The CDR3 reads CASSPQSRGQFF. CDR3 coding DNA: TGTGCCAGCAGCCCCCAGAGCCGGGGGCAGTTCTTC.

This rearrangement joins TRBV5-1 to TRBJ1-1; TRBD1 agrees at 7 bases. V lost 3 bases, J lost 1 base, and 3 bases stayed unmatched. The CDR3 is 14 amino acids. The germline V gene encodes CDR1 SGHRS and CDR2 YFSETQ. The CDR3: CASSYSGGNTEAFF. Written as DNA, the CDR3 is TGCGCCAGCAGCTACTCAGGGGGGAACACTGAAGCTTTCTTT.

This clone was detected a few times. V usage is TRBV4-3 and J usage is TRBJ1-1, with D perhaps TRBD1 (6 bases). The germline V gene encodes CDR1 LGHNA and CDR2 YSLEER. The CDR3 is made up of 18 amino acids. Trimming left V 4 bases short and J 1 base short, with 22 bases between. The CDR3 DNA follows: TGCGCCAGCAGCCCGGACCCGCAGGGGACCTCTCGGAACACTGAAGCTTTCTTT. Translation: CASSPDPQGTSRNTEAFF.

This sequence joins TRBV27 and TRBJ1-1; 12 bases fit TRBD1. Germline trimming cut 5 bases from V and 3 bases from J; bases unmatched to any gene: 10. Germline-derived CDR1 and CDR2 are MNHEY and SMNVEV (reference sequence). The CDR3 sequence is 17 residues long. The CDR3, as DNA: TGTGCCAGCAGTCCGGGGACAGGGGGCATTAGAGACACTGAAGCTTTCTTT. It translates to CASSPGTGGIRDTEAFF.

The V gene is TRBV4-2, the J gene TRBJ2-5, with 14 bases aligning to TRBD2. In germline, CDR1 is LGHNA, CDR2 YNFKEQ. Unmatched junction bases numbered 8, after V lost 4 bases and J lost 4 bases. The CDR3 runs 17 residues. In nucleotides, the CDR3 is TGTGCCAGCAGCCCCGCCGGGACTAGCGGGGGTAGAGAGACCCAGTACTTC. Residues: CASSPAGTSGGRETQYF.

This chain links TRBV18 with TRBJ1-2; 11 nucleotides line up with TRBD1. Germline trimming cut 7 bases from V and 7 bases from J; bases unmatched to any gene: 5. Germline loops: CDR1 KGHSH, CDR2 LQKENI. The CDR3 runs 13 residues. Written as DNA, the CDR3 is TGTGCCAGCTGCCCGGACAGGGGGCTTGGCTACACCTTC. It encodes CASCPDRGLGYTF.

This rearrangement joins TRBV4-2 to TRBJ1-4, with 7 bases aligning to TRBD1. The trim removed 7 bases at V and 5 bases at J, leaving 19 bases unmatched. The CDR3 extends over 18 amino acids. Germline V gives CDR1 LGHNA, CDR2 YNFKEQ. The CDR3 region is CASKTRQGRNKENEKLFF. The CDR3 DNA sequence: TGTGCCAGCAAAACCCGACAGGGAAGGAATAAGGAGAATGAAAAACTGTTTTTT.

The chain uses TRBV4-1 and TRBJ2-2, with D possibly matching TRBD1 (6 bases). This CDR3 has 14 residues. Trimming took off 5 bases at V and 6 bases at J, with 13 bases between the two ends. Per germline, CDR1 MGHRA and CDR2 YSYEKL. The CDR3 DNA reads TGCGCCAGCAGCGCTTACAGGGCAGCCGGGGAGCTGTTTTTT. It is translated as CASSAYRAAGELFF.

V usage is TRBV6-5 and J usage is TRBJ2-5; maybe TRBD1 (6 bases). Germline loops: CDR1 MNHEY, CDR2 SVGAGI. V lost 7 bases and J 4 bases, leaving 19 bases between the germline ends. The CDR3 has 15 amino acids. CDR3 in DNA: TGTGCCAGCAAGGAGGACAGCGGCGTAGGAGAGACCCAGTACTTC. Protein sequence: CASKEDSGVGETQYF.